The clone carrying this TCR beta chain occurred many times. Its antigen remains unknown. Each CDR3 protein gets one entry after TCRdb re-called the multiplex PCR reads with MiXCR. The table records about 22,000 distinct CDR3 sequences, 45% to 65% of them present only once. The CDR3 has 14 amino acids. V dropped 4 bases and J dropped 5 bases, with 12 bases sitting between them. The V gene's germline CDR1 is SEHNR and CDR2 FQNEAQ (reference sequence). The sample is drawn from a study of breast tumors, draining lymph nodes, adjacent tissues. General study points: That most tumor T cells come from lymph nodes remained unproven. Tumor repertoires ranked between lymph nodes and nontumor tissue in diversity, with V and J gene preferences. Data fit most tumor T cells coming from lymph node, expanding in tumor. Luminal-like breast cancer showed significantly greater tumor-nontumor repertoire similarity than basal-like breast cancer did.

Material: breast tumor tissue. The J gene is TRBJ2-1, the V gene TRBV7-9; D perhaps matches TRBD2 (6 bases). This sequence originates from a female donor with breast cancer. Some clones in this sample may be carry-over from other donors' samples. CDR3 sequence: CASSWGGSDNEQFF. CDR3 DNA sequence: TGTGCCAGCAGCTGGGGAGGCTCGGACAATGAGCAGTTCTTC.